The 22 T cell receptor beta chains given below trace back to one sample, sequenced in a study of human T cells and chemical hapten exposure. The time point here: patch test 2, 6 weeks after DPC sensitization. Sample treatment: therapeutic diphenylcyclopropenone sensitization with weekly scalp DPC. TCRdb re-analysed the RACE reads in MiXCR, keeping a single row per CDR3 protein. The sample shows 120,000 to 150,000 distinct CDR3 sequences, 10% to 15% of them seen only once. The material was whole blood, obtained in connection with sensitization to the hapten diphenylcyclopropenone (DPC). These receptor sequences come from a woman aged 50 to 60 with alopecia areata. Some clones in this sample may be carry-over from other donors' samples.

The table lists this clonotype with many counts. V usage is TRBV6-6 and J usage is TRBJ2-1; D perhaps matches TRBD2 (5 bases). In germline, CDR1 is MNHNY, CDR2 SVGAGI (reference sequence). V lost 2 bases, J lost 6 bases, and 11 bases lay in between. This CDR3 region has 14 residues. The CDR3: CASSYGGTSNEQFF. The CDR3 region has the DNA TGTGCCAGCAGTTACGGAGGAACGAGCAATGAGCAGTTCTTC.

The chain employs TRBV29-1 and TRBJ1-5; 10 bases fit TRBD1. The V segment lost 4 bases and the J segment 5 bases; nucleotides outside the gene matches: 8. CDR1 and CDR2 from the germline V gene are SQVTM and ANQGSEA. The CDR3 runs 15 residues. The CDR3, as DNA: TGCAGCGTTGGGGGGACAGGGGATCGGGATCAGCCCCAGCATTTT. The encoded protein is CSVGGTGDRDQPQHF. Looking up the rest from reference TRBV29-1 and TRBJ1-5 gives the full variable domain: SAVISQKPSRDICQRGTSLTIQCQVDSQVTMMFWYRQQPGQSLTLIATANQGSEATYESGFVIDKFPISRPNLTFSTLTVSNMSPEDSSIYLCSVGGTGDRDQPQHFGDGTRLSIL.

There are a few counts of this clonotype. CDR3 sequence (DNA): TGCAGCGCGGAGCCCACAGATACGCAGTATTTT. It codes for CSAEPTDTQYF. The rearrangement joins TRBV29-1 to TRBJ2-3; D unclear. V was cut by 7 bases and J by 2 bases, with 7 bases left in between. CDR1 and CDR2 (germline): SQVTM, ANQGSEA. The CDR3 length is 11 residues.

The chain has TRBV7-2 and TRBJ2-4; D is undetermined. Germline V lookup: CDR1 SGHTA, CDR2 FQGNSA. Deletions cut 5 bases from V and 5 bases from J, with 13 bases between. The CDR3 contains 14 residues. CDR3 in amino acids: CASSQIHLQNIQYF. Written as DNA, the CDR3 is TGTGCCAGCAGCCAGATTCACCTCCAAAACATTCAGTACTTC. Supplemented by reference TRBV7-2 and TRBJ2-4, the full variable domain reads GAGVSQSPSNKVTEKGKDVELRCDPISGHTALYWYRQSLGQGLEFLIYFQGNSAPDKSGLPSDRFSAERTGGSVSTLTIQRTQQEDSAVYLCASSQIHLQNIQYFGAGTRLSVL.

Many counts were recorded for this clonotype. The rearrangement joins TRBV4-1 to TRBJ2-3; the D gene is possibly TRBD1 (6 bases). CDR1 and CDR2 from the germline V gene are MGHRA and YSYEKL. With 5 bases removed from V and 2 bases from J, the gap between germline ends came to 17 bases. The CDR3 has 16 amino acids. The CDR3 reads CASSVAGAGATDTQYF. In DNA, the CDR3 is TGCGCCAGCAGCGTGGCCGGGGCAGGGGCCACAGATACGCAGTATTTT.

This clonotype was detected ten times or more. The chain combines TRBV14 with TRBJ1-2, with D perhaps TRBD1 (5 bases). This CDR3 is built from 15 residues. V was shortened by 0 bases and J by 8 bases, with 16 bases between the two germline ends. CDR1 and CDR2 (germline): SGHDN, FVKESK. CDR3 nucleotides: TGTGCCAGCAGCCAAGATCAATGGAGGGGCGACGGCTACACCTTC. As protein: CASSQDQWRGDGYTF.

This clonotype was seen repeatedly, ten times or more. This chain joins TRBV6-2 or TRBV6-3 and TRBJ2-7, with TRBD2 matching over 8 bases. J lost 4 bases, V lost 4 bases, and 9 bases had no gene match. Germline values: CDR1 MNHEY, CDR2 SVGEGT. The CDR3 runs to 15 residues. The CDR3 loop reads CASSFSSGSPYEQYF. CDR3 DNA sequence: TGTGCCAGCAGTTTTTCGAGCGGGAGTCCGTACGAGCAGTACTTC.

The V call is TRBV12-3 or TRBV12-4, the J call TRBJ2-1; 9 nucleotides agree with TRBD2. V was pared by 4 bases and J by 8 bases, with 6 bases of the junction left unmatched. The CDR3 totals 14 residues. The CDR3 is CASSYIAGVDEQFF. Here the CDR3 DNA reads TGTGCCAGCAGTTATATAGCGGGAGTGGATGAGCAGTTCTTC.

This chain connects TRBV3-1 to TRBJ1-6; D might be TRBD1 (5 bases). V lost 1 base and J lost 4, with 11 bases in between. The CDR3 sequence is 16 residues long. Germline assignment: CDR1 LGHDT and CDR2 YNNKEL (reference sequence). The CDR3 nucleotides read TGTGCCAGCAGCCAAGGGGACGGATATTATAATTCACCCCTCCACTTT. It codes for CASSQGDGYYNSPLHF.

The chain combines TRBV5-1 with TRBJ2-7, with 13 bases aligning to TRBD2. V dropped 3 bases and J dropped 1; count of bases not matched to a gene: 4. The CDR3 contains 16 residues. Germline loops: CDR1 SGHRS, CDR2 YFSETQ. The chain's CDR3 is CASSSGTSGASYEQYF. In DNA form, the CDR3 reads TGCGCCAGCAGCTCTGGGACTAGCGGGGCATCCTACGAGCAGTACTTC.

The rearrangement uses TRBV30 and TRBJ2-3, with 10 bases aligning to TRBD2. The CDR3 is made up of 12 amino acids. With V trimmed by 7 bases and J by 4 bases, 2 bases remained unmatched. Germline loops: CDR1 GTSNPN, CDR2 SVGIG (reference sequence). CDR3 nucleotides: TGTGCCTCCCTAGCGGGAGCAGATACGCAGTATTTT. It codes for CASLAGADTQYF.

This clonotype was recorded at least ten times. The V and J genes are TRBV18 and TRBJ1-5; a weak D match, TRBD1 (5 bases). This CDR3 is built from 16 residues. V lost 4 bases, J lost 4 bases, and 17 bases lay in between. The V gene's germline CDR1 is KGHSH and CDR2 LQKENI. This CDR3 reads CASSLSSGFVNQPQHF. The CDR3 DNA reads TGTGCCAGCTCACTTAGTTCAGGGTTCGTAAATCAGCCCCAGCATTTT.

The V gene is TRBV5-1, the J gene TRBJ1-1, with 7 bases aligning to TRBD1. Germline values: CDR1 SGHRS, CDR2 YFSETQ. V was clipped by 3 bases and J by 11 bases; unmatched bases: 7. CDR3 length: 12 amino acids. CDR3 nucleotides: TGCGCCAGCAGCTGGAACAGGGGTGAGGCTTTCTTT. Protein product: CASSWNRGEAFF. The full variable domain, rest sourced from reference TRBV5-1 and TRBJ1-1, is KAGVTQTPRYLIKTRGQQVTLSCSPISGHRSVSWYQQTPGQGLQFLFEYFSETQRNKGNFPGRFSGRQFSNSRSEMNVSTLELGDSALYLCASSWNRGEAFFGQGTRLTVV.

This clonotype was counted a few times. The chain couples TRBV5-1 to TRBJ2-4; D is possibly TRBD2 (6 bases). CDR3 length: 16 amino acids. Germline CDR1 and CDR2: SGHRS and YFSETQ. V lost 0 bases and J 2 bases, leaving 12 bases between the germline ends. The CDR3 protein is CASSLGAGRPKNIQYF. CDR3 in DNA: TGCGCCAGCAGCTTGGGGGCGGGAAGGCCCAAAAACATTCAGTACTTC.

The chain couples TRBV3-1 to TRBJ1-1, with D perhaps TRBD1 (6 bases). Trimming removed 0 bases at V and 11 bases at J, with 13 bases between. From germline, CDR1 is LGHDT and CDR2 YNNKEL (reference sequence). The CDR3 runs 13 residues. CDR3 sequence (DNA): TGTGCCAGCAGCCAAGATGGGGGGCGCTACGCTTTCTTT. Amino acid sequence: CASSQDGGRYAFF.

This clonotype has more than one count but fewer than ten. As DNA, the CDR3 is TGCGCCAGCAGCCCAAATAGGGTCCAAAACATTCAGTACTTC. Amino acids: CASSPNRVQNIQYF. The chain carries TRBV5-1 and TRBJ2-4; D remains unclear. Germline assignment: CDR1 SGHRS and CDR2 YFSETQ. The CDR3 totals 14 residues. Trimming pared 4 bases from V and 5 bases from J, leaving 13 bases between. Filled out from reference TRBV5-1 and TRBJ2-4, the complete variable domain reads KAGVTQTPRYLIKTRGQQVTLSCSPISGHRSVSWYQQTPGQGLQFLFEYFSETQRNKGNFPGRFSGRQFSNSRSEMNVSTLELGDSALYLCASSPNRVQNIQYFGAGTRLSVL.

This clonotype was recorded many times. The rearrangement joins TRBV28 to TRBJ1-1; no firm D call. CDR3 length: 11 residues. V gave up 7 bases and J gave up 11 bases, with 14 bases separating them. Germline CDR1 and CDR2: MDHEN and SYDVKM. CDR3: CASILGHSAFF. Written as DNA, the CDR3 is TGTGCCAGCATCCTCGGTCATAGTGCTTTCTTT. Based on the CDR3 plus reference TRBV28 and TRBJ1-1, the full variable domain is DVKVTQSSRYLVKRTGEKVFLECVQDMDHENMFWYRQDPGLGLRLIYFSYDVKMKEKGDIPEGYSVSREKKERFSLILESASTNQTSMYLCASILGHSAFFGQGTRLTVV.

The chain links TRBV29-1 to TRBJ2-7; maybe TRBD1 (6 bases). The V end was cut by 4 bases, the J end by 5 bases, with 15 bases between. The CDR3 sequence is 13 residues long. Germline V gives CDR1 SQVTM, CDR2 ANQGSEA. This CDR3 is CSVVRQGSHEQYF. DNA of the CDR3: TGCAGCGTTGTAAGGCAGGGGAGCCACGAGCAGTACTTC.

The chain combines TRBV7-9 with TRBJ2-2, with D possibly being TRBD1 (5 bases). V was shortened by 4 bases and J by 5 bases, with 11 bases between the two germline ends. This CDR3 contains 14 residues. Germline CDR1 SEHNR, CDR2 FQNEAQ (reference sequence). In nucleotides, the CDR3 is TGTGCCAGCAGCTCACAGGCGACAACCGGGGAGCTGTTTTTT. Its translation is CASSSQATTGELFF.

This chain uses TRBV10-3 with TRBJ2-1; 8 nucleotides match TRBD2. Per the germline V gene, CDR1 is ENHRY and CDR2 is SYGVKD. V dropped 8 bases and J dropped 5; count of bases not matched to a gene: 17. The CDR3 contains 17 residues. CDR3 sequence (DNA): TGTGCCATCGGTGCCCCCCCGACAGCGGGAGACAACAATGAGCAGTTCTTC. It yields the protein CAIGAPPTAGDNNEQFF.

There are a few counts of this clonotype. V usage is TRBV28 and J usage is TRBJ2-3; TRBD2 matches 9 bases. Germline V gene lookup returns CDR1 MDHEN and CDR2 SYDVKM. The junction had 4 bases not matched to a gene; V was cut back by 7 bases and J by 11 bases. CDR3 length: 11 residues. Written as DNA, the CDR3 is TGTGCCAGCACCCAGCGGGAGGTGCAGTATTTT. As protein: CASTQREVQYF. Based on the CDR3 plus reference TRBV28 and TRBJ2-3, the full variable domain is DVKVTQSSRYLVKRTGEKVFLECVQDMDHENMFWYRQDPGLGLRLIYFSYDVKMKEKGDIPEGYSVSREKKERFSLILESASTNQTSMYLCASTQREVQYFGPGTRLTVL.

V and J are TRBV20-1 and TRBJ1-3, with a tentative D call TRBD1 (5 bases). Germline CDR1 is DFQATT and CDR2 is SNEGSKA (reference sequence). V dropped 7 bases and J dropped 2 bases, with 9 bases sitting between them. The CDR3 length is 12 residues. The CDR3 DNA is TGCAGTGTATCGGGGGCTGGAAACACCATATATTTT. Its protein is CSVSGAGNTIYF.